Listed here are 22 T cell receptor beta chains from one sample, sequenced in a study of T cells in Graves' hyperthyroidism and ophthalmopathy. Amplification of TCR beta CDR3 regions was performed using RNA transcripts as template. The TCR CDR3 was amplified in a first-round RT-PCR using the HTBI primer set. TCRdb reprocessed the multiplex PCR reads with MiXCR, giving one entry per CDR3 protein. The table has 300,000 or so distinct CDR3 sequences, about 20% seen once; the top ten hold around 54%. The material sequenced was blood. All receptors come from a woman aged 45-59 years with Graves' hyperthyroidism.

In its sample, this clonotype was seen a few times. The rearrangement uses TRBV11-2 and TRBJ2-1, with D uncertain. This CDR3 has 15 residues. Germline lookup yields CDR1 SGHAT and CDR2 FQNNGV. With 0 bases removed from V and 8 bases from J, the gap between germline ends came to 14 bases. The CDR3 region has the DNA TGTGCCAGCAGCTTAGATGCTTGGTCATCGCATGAGCAGTTCTTC. It codes for CASSLDAWSSHEQFF.

This clonotype was observed at least ten times. The chain carries TRBV5-1 and TRBJ2-3; 10 positions match TRBD2. The germline V gene encodes CDR1 SGHRS and CDR2 YFSETQ. Unmatched junction bases numbered 4, after V lost 2 bases and J lost 4 bases. The CDR3 has 15 residues. In DNA, the CDR3 is TGCGCCAGCAGCTTACTAGCGGGAAGCCCAGATACGCAGTATTTT. This encodes CASSLLAGSPDTQYF.

This clonotype came up many times. This chain links TRBV12-3 or TRBV12-4 with TRBJ1-1; no reliable D call. V was clipped by 2 bases and J by 2 bases, with 9 bases between them. The CDR3 runs to 14 residues. The CDR3 DNA reads as TGTGCCAGCAGTTTAACGTCAGAAAACACTGAAGCTTTCTTT. This codes for CASSLTSENTEAFF.

At least ten counts were recorded for this clonotype. The chain uses TRBV20-1 and TRBJ1-1; 8 positions agree with TRBD1. Germline assignment: CDR1 DFQATT and CDR2 SNEGSKA (reference sequence). This CDR3 is built from 13 residues. The trim removed 2 bases at V and 4 bases at J, leaving 3 bases unmatched. CDR3 sequence (DNA): TGCAGTGCTAGACCCAGGGGGCTCACTGAAGCTTTCTTT. Translating gives CSARPRGLTEAFF.

For this clonotype: A read error may be the cause here, since a much bigger clone is one base away. The CDR3 loop is CAGSQGLAGHNEQFF. CDR3 DNA sequence: TGTGCCGGCAGCCAGGGACTAGCGGGACACAATGAGCAGTTCTTC. This chain joins TRBV14 and TRBJ2-1, with 13 bases matching TRBD2. The CDR3 is 15 residues long. Looked up from germline, CDR1 is SGHDN and CDR2 is FVKESK.

V and J are TRBV5-1 and TRBJ1-2, with TRBD1 matching over 7 bases. The CDR3 loop spans 15 amino acids. Germline CDR1 and CDR2: SGHRS and YFSETQ. Trimming at V came to 2 bases and at J to 1 base, leaving 5 bases not matched to a gene. CDR3 nucleotide sequence: TGCGCCAGCAGCTTTTCAGGACAGGTTAACTATGGCTACACCTTC. Its protein product is CASSFSGQVNYGYTF.

As to this clonotype: This may come from a read error, since a much larger clone is one base off. The CDR3 does not end in the conserved phenylalanine or tryptophan, so this is likely a read error. The rearrangement links TRBV2 to TRBJ1-6; D gene unclear. V was trimmed by 0 bases and J by 5 bases, leaving 14 bases between them. This CDR3 region has 17 residues. The germline V gene encodes CDR1 SNHLY and CDR2 FYNNEI. The CDR3 is CASSEAQVGGHNSPLHL. The CDR3 DNA follows: TGTGCCAGCAGTGAAGCGCAGGTGGGAGGGCATAATTCACCCCTCCACCTT.

This clonotype was recorded at least ten times. The genes are TRBV6-6 and TRBJ2-3, with a tentative D call TRBD2 (7 bases). Germline values: CDR1 MNHNY, CDR2 SVGAGI (reference sequence). The CDR3 runs to 19 residues. The V end was cut by 0 bases, the J end by 2 bases, with 21 bases between. CDR3 sequence reads: CASSYSGGGGGPHTDTQYF. DNA of the CDR3: TGTGCCAGCAGTTACTCGGGGGGGGGCGGGGGCCCCCACACAGATACGCAGTATTTT.

This clonotype was seen repeatedly, ten times or more. The chain has TRBV30 and TRBJ1-4; D may be TRBD1 (5 bases). The germline V gene has CDR1 GTSNPN and CDR2 SVGIG (reference sequence). There are 15 residues in the CDR3. Trimming left V 1 base short and J 0 bases short, with 9 bases between. In DNA, the CDR3 is TGTGCCTGGAGTGCTCAGGGTGCAACTAATGAAAAACTGTTTTTT. This sequence encodes CAWSAQGATNEKLFF.

This chain joins TRBV20-1 and TRBJ1-6; no clear D. Per germline, CDR1 DFQATT and CDR2 SNEGSKA (reference sequence). CDR3 length: 12 residues. Trimming took 3 bases from V and 5 from J, leaving 5 bases between them. The CDR3 DNA sequence: TGCAGTGCTAGCCTGAATAATTCACCCCTCCACTTT. It translates to CSASLNNSPLHF.

This clonotype was recorded many times. V and J are TRBV10-3 and TRBJ2-3, with unresolved D. The CDR3 consists of 11 residues. The V gene's germline CDR1 is ENHRY and CDR2 SYGVKD. Trimming took off 7 bases at V and 5 bases at J, with 7 bases between the two ends. The CDR3 bases are TGTGCCATCATGGTTGTAGATACGCAGTATTTT. Translation gives CAIMVVDTQYF.

This clonotype showed up many times. The chain couples TRBV11-2 to TRBJ2-7; D remains unclear. CDR1 is SGHAT, CDR2 FQNNGV, per germline. The V end lost 0 bases, the J end lost 4 bases, and 13 bases lay between the germline ends. The CDR3 consists of 15 residues. CDR3 sequence reads: CASSLDYMAWYEQYF. Written as DNA, the CDR3 is TGTGCCAGCAGCTTAGATTACATGGCGTGGTACGAGCAGTACTTC.

This clonotype was counted ten times or more. The V gene is TRBV7-8, the J gene TRBJ2-7, with D perhaps TRBD1 (6 bases). The CDR3 length is 15 residues. Trimming took 3 bases from V and 4 from J, leaving 16 bases between them. The germline gives CDR1 SGHVS, CDR2 FQNEAQ. CDR3 nucleotide sequence: TGTGCCAGCAGCTTGCCCAGGGGTCGACTTTACGAGCAGTACTTC. It yields the protein CASSLPRGRLYEQYF.

The DNA of the CDR3 is TGTGCCAGCAGCCCACCCCCGGGGAGCGGGGCCTACAATGAGCAGTTCTTC. Translated, it gives CASSPPPGSGAYNEQFF. V gene TRBV13 combines with J gene TRBJ2-1; TRBD2 aligns across 7 bases. Germline-derived CDR1 and CDR2 are PRHDT and FYEKMQ (reference sequence). The CDR3 is made up of 17 amino acids. V was pared by 5 bases and J by 2 bases, with 12 bases of the junction left unmatched.

The V call is TRBV6-1, the J call TRBJ1-4, with 7 bases identical to TRBD1. The germline V gene encodes CDR1 MNHNS and CDR2 SASEGT. The length of the CDR3 is 14 residues. The trim removed 8 bases at V and 2 bases at J, leaving 5 bases unmatched. CDR3 sequence reads: CASGGQSTNEKLFF. CDR3 DNA: TGTGCCAGCGGGGGACAGTCGACTAATGAAAAACTGTTTTTT.

There are a few counts of this clonotype. The V call is TRBV4-1, the J call TRBJ2-1; 13 bases are shared with TRBD2. V trimming: 3 bases; J trimming: 10 bases; junction bases outside the gene matches: 9. The germline gives CDR1 MGHRA, CDR2 YSYEKL. The CDR3 runs to 16 residues. The CDR3 DNA reads TGCGCCAGCAGCCACCCAACTAGCGGGGGGGCGTCCGAGCAGTTCTTC. This encodes CASSHPTSGGASEQFF.

This clonotype was seen a handful of times. This rearrangement joins TRBV3-1 to TRBJ2-1, with D perhaps TRBD1 (7 bases). This CDR3 contains 13 residues. V lost 4 bases and J 7 bases, leaving 11 bases between the germline ends. CDR1 is LGHDT, CDR2 YNNKEL, per germline (reference sequence). The CDR3 here is CASSPEGANEQFF. CDR3 nucleotide sequence: TGTGCCAGCAGCCCGGAGGGGGCGAATGAGCAGTTCTTC.

This clonotype rates as medium-sized (0.01 to 0.1%). The rearrangement links TRBV28 to TRBJ2-5; possible D gene TRBD2, 5 bases. Per germline, CDR1 MDHEN and CDR2 SYDVKM. There are 13 residues in the CDR3. Trimming took 6 bases from V and 4 from J, leaving 12 bases between them. CDR3 loop: CASRRGPAETQYF. The CDR3 coding sequence is TGTGCCAGCAGACGAGGGCCTGCAGAGACCCAGTACTTC.

This clonotype was observed a few times. The chain has TRBV5-5 and TRBJ2-1; 9 bases line up with TRBD2. The CDR3 has 14 amino acids. V trimming: 0 bases; J trimming: 9 bases; junction bases outside the gene matches: 4. The V gene's germline CDR1 is SGHKS and CDR2 YYEKEE (reference sequence). The CDR3 here is CASSLGGGAGEQFF. CDR3 coding DNA: TGTGCCAGCAGCTTGGGCGGGGGGGCCGGTGAGCAGTTCTTC.

DNA of the CDR3: TGCAGTGCCAAGGAGGGGGGCCCAGAAGAGACCCAGTACTTC. Protein product: CSAKEGGPEETQYF. The chain combines TRBV20-1 with TRBJ2-5, with D perhaps given as TRBD1 or TRBD2 (6 bases each). Trimming took off 6 bases at V and 3 bases at J, with 17 bases between the two ends. Germline V CDR1 and CDR2: DFQATT, SNEGSKA (reference sequence). The CDR3 runs 14 residues.

This chain uses TRBV7-2 with TRBJ1-2; 8 nucleotides agree with TRBD1. The germline CDR1 and CDR2 sequences are SGHTA and FQGNSA. This CDR3 is built from 15 residues. V was pared by 4 bases and J by 3 bases, with 7 bases of the junction left unmatched. The CDR3, as DNA: TGTGCCAGCAGCTCAGGACAGGGATTCTACTATGGCTACACCTTC. Amino acids: CASSSGQGFYYGYTF.

V usage is TRBV10-3 and J usage is TRBJ2-7, with D maybe TRBD1 (6 bases). The V gene lost 3 bases and the J gene lost 4 bases, with 13 bases spanning the gap. Germline loops: CDR1 ENHRY, CDR2 SYGVKD. The CDR3 consists of 14 residues. The CDR3 loop is CAISEKTGRYEQYV. The CDR3 DNA reads as TGTGCCATCAGTGAAAAGACAGGAAGGTACGAGCAGTACGTC.